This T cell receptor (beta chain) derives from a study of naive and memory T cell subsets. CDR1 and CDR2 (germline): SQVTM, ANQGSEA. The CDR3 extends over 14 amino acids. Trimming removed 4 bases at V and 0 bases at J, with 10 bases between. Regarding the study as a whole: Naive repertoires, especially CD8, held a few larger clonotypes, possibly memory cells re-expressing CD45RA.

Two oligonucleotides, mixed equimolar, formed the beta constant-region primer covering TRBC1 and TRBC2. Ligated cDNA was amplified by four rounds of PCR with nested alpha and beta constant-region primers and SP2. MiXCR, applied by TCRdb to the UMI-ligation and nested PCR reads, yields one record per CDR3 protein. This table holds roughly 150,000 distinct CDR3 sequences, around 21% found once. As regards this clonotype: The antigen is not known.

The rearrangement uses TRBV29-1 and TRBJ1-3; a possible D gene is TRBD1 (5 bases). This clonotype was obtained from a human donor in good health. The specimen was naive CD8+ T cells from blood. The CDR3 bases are TGCAGCGTTGTTGGGGGGACCTCTGGAAACACCATATATTTT. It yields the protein CSVVGGTSGNTIYF.